The sequence of this T cell receptor beta chain was determined in a study of response to subunit inactivated influenza vaccine (dated by TCRdb to between 2017 and 2018). Regarding the research as a whole: Deep quantitative profiling of the T cell receptor repertoire was used in the study to follow responses to a trivalent subunit inactivated influenza vaccine.

Overall study outcomes, separate from this receptor: It was suggested by the authors that each seasonal influenza vaccination may recruit only a limited number of new T cells.

There are a few counts of this clonotype. Its binding antigen is unknown. No much larger clonotype is one base removed from it; base qualities were not supplied. V loses 2 bases of germline sequence and J loses 5 bases, and the interval between the two ends is 12 bases. According to the germline V gene (reference sequence), CDR1 reads SEHNR and CDR2 reads FQNEAQ. Its CDR3 holds 14 amino acids, cysteine through phenylalanine. The kept DNA is CDR3 alone, 42 bases in frame from the first base. Library prep was done by RT-PCR. Sequencing instrument: Illumina HiSeq 2500. Through fastp at Q25 and MiXCR, TCRdb rebuilt clones from the public reads, retaining in-frame beta chains. Here each entry gathers all rows of one CDR3 protein and keeps the most common genes and DNA. The sample table shows around 190,000 distinct CDR3 sequences, and around an eighth are seen once. The ten largest clones take up approximately 24% of the sample.

The chain links TRBV7-9 with TRBJ2-5; possibly the D gene is TRBD1, per 6 matching bases. The receptor's source is a man aged 45-65 years who received an inactivated influenza vaccine. Donor details come from another sample of the same person, matched by shared clones. Sequenced material: CD8+ T cells sorted from PBMCs, taken more than 4 days after vaccination. The sequenced DNA: TGTGCCAGCAGCTTACAGGGGAATTGGGAGACCCAGTACTTC. It translates to CASSLQGNWETQYF.